This record looks at one T cell receptor beta chain sequence and its context. The data belong to a study of blood T cell repertoires in COVID-19. Clones were sequenced by immunoSEQ multiplex PCR, and TCRdb holds only the in-frame ones, with some missing. Among approximately 140,000 clones listed, 79% were seen once. CDR1 and CDR2 (germline): SGHDT, YYEEEE. CDR3 size: 13 residues. Trimming stripped 7 bases from V and 0 bases from J, with 10 bases between. The chain recombines TRBV5-6 with TRBJ1-1; D is ambiguous. The TCR comes from a man aged 55 to 70 with acute or convalescent COVID-19. The sample consisted of peripheral blood. The CDR3 region is CASGSTVNTEAFF. In DNA, the CDR3 is TGTGCCAGCGGATCCACAGTGAACACTGAAGCTTTCTTT.